In its sample, the clone carrying this T cell receptor beta chain was seen once. This sample was taken from a study of blood T cell repertoires in COVID-19. Libraries were prepared by immunoSEQ multiplex PCR; TCRdb keeps only in-frame clonotypes and omits some of them. The table lists about 200,000 clones, approximately 88% of them singletons. The length of the CDR3 is 16 residues. The germline CDR1 and CDR2 sequences are LNHDA and SQIVND (reference sequence). J lost 10 bases, V lost 3 bases, and 12 bases had no gene match. This clonotype was obtained from a woman aged 18-29 years who had recovered from COVID-19. This sequence joins TRBV19 and TRBJ1-6; 7 bases agree with TRBD1. The sample taken for sequencing was PBMCs or T cells enriched from blood (not recorded which). The CDR3 protein is CASSIGKTGTNSPLHF. DNA for the CDR3: TGTGCCAGTAGTATTGGGAAGACAGGGACGAACTCACCCCTCCACTTT.